This T cell receptor beta chain was documented in a study of technical replicates of blood from a few donors. Only in-frame clones appear in the TCRdb table, and some are missing; sequencing was by immunoSEQ multiplex PCR. The sample lists 60,000 to 75,000 clones, approximately 87% occurring once. Trimming left V 2 bases short and J 6 bases short, with 11 bases between. The CDR3 consists of 15 residues. Germline V gene sequence: CDR1 ENHRY, CDR2 SYGVKD. This receptor was obtained from a human donor in good health. Some clones in this sample may be carry-over from other donors' samples. The source material was PBMCs. This sequence joins TRBV10-3 and TRBJ1-6; D is unresolved. CDR3 residues: CAISEGEVSNSPLHF. DNA of the CDR3: TGTGCCATCAGTGAGGGGGAGGTGAGTAATTCACCCCTCCACTTT.